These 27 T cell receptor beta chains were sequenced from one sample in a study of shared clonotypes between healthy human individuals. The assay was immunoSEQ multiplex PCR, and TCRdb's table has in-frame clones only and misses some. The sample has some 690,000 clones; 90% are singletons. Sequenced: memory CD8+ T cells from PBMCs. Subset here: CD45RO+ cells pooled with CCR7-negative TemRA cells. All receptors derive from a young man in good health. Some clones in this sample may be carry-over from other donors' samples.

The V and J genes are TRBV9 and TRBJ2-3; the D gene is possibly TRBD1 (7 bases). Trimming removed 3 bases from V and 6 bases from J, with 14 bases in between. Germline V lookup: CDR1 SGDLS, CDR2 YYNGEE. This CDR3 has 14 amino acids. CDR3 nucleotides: TGTGCCAGCAGCGATCCAGGGGGGAAGGATACGCAGTATTTT. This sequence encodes CASSDPGGKDTQYF.

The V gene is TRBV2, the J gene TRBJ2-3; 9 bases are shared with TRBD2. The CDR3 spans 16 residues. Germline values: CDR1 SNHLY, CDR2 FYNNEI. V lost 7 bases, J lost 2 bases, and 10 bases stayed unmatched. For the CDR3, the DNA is TGTGCCAGCACTAGCGGGGAGACCCTTTTCACAGATACGCAGTATTTT. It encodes CASTSGETLFTDTQYF.

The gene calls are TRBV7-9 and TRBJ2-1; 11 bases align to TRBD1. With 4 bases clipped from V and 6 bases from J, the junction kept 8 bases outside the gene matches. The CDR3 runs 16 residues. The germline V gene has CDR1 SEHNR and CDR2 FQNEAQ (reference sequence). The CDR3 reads CASSWPGQGASNEQFF. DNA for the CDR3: TGTGCCAGCAGCTGGCCCGGACAGGGGGCCAGCAATGAGCAGTTCTTC.

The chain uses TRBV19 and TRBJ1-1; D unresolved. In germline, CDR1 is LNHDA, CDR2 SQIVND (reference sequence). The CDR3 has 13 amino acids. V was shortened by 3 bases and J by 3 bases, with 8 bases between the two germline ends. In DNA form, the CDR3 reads TGTGCCAGTAGTATGCAGTATGACACTGAAGCTTTCTTT. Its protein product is CASSMQYDTEAFF.

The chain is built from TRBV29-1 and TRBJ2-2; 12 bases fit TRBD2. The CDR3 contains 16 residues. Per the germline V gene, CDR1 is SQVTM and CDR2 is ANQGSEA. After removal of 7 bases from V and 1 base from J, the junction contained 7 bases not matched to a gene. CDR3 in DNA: TGCAGCGCCCTGACTAGCGGGAGAGGGAACACCGGGGAGCTGTTTTTT. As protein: CSALTSGRGNTGELFF.

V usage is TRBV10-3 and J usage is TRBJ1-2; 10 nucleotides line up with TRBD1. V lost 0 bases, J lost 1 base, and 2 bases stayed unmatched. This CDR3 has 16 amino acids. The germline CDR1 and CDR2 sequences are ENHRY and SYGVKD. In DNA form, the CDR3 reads TGTGCCATCAGTGAGTCGACAGGGGGCCGTAACTATGGCTACACCTTC. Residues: CAISESTGGRNYGYTF.

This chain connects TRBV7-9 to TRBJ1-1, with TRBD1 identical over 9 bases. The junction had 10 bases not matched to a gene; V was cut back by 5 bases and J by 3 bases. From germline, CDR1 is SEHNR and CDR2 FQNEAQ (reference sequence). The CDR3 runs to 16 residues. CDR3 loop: CASSPADRGPYTEAFF. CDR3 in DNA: TGTGCCAGCAGCCCAGCGGACAGGGGACCCTACACTGAAGCTTTCTTT.

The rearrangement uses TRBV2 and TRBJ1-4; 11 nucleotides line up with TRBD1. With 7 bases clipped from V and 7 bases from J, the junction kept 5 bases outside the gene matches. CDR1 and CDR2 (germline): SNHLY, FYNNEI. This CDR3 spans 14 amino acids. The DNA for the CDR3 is TGTGCCAGCAAGGATGGGACAGGGGGTGAAAAACTGTTTTTT. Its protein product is CASKDGTGGEKLFF.

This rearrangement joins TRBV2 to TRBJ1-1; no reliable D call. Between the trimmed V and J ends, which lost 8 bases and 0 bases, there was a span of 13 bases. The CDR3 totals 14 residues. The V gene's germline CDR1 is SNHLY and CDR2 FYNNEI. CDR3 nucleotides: TGTGCCAGCTGGGATCTGTTGCTGAACACTGAAGCTTTCTTT. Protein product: CASWDLLLNTEAFF.

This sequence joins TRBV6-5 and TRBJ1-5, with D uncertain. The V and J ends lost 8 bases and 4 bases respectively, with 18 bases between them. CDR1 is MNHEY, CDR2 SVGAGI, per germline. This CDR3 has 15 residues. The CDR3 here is CASSPGVEGNQPQHF. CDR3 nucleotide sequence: TGTGCCAGCTCTCCCGGGGTGGAGGGTAATCAGCCCCAGCATTTT.

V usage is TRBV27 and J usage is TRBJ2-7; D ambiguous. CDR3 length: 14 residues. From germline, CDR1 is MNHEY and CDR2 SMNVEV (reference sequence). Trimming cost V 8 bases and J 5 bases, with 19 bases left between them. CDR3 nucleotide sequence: TGTGCCAGCGGGCTCGGGTTTAGGGCCAACGAGCAGTACTTC. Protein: CASGLGFRANEQYF.

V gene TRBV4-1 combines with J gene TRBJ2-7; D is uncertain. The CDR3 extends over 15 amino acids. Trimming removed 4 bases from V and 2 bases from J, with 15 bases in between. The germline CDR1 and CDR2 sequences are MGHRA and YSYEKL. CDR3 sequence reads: CASSPGFEAPYEQYF. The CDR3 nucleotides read TGCGCCAGCAGCCCCGGCTTCGAGGCTCCCTACGAGCAGTACTTC.

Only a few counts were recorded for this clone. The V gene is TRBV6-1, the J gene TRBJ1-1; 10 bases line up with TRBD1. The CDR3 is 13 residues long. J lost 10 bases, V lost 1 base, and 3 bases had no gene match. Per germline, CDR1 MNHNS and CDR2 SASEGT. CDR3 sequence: CASSEGDRGSAFF. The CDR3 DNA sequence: TGTGCCAGCAGTGAAGGGGACAGGGGATCAGCTTTCTTT.

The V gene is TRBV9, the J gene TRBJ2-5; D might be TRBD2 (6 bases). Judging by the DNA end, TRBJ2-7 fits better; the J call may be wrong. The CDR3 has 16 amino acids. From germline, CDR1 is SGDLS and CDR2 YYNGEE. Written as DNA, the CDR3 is TGTGCCAGCAGCGTAGCTACTGGAGCGGGCGTACGCGAGCAGTACTTC. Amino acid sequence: CASSVATGAGVREQYF.

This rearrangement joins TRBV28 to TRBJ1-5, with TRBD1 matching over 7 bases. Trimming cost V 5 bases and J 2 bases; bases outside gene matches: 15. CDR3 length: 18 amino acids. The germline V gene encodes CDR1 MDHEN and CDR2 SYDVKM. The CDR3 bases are TGTGCCAGCAGTCCCCTAGGACAGGCTCTAGGGGGCAATCAGCCCCAGCATTTT. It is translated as CASSPLGQALGGNQPQHF.

For the CDR3, the DNA is TGTGCCAGCAGTTTTTCTTCACTGGCCGCGGGATACAATGAGCAGTTCTTC. This gives the protein CASSFSSLAAGYNEQFF. The chain couples TRBV28 to TRBJ2-1; TRBD2 is a possible D gene (6 bases). The CDR3 consists of 17 residues. V lost 3 bases and J 4 bases, leaving 19 bases between the germline ends. The germline CDR1 and CDR2 sequences are MDHEN and SYDVKM. The full variable domain, its missing parts supplied by reference TRBV28 and TRBJ2-1, is DVKVTQSSRYLVKRTGEKVFLECVQDMDHENMFWYRQDPGLGLRLIYFSYDVKMKEKGDIPEGYSVSREKKERFSLILESASTNQTSMYLCASSFSSLAAGYNEQFFGPGTRLTVL.

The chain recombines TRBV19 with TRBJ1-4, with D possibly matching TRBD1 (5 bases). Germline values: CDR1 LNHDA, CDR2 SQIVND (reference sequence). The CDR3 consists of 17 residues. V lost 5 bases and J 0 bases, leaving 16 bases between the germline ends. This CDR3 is CASSYPGHSATNEKLFF. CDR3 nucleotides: TGTGCCAGTAGTTACCCTGGACATTCGGCAACTAATGAAAAACTGTTTTTT.

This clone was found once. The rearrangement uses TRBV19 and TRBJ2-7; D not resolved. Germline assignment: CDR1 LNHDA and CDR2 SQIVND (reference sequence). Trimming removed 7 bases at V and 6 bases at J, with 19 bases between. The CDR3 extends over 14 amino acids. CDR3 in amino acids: CASTPRTSLGEQYF. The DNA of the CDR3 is TGTGCCAGTACCCCTAGGACGAGCCTGGGCGAGCAGTACTTC.

The CDR3 DNA is TGTGCCAGCAGCGTAGAGGGCGGGAGTTACTACAATGAGCAGTTCTTC. Its translation is CASSVEGGSYYNEQFF. The chain employs TRBV9 and TRBJ2-1, with TRBD2 matching 7 bases. The CDR3 contains 16 residues. Germline lookup yields CDR1 SGDLS and CDR2 YYNGEE. V lost 0 bases and J lost 3; bases outside the gene matches: 6.

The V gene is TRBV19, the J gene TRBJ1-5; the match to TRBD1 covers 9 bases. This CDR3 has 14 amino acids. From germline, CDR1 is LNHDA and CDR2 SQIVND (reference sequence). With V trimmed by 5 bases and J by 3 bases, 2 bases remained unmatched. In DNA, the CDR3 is TGTGCCAGTAGTTACAGGGGGCACAATCAGCCCCAGCATTTT. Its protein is CASSYRGHNQPQHF. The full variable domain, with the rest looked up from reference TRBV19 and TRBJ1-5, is DGGITQSPKYLFRKEGQNVTLSCEQNLNHDAMYWYRQDPGQGLRLIYYSQIVNDFQKGDIAEGYSVSREKKESFPLTVTSAQKNPTAFYLCASSYRGHNQPQHFGDGTRLSIL.

CDR3 DNA sequence: TGTGCCAGCAGTGATCGGGACAGCTCCTACGAGCAGTACTTC. This translates into CASSDRDSSYEQYF. The chain employs TRBV2 and TRBJ2-7; TRBD1 agrees at 7 bases. J was trimmed by 0 bases and V by 3 bases; bases with no gene match: 2. Per germline, CDR1 SNHLY and CDR2 FYNNEI. The CDR3 loop spans 14 amino acids. Together with reference TRBV2 and TRBJ2-7, the CDR3 gives the full variable domain: EPEVTQTPSHQVTQMGQEVILRCVPISNHLYFYWYRQILGQKVEFLVSFYNNEISEKSEIFDDQFSVERPDGSNFTLKIRSTKLEDSAMYFCASSDRDSSYEQYFGPGTRLTVT.

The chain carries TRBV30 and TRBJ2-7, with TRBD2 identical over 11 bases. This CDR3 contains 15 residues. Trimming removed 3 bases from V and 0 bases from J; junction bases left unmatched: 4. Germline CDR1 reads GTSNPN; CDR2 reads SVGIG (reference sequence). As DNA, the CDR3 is TGTGCCTGGAGGGGACTAGCGGCTATCTCCTACGAGCAGTACTTC. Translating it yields CAWRGLAAISYEQYF.

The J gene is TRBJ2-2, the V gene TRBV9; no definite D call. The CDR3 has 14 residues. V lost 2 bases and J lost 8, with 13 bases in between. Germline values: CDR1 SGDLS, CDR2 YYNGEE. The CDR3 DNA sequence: TGTGCCAGCAGCGTCGAGTGGGCACGAGGGGAGCTGTTTTTT. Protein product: CASSVEWARGELFF.

The CDR3 loop reads CASNPTPPYEQYF. In nucleotides, the CDR3 is TGTGCCAGCAACCCTACCCCTCCCTACGAGCAGTACTTC. V gene TRBV5-5 combines with J gene TRBJ2-7, with D unresolved. CDR3 length: 13 amino acids. V was trimmed by 6 bases and J by 2 bases, leaving 12 bases between them. Looked up from germline, CDR1 is SGHKS and CDR2 is YYEKEE (reference sequence).

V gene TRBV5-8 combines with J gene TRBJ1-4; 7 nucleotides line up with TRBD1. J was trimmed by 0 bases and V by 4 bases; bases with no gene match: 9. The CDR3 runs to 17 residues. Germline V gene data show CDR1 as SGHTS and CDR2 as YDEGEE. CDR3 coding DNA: TGTGCCAGCAGCCCACGACAGGGAAAGGCAACTAATGAAAAACTGTTTTTT. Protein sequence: CASSPRQGKATNEKLFF.

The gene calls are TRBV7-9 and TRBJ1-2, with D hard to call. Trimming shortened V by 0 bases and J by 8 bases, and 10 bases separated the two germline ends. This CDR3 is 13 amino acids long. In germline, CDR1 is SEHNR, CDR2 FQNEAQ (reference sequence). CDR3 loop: CASSLAAGRGYTF. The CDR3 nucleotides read TGTGCCAGCAGCTTAGCAGCGGGGAGAGGCTACACCTTC.

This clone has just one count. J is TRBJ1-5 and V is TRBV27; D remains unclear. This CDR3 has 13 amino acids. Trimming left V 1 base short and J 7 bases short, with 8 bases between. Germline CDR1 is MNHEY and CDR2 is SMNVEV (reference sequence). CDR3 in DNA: TGTGCCAGCAGTTTATGGGCCGAACAGCCCCAGCATTTT. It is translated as CASSLWAEQPQHF.